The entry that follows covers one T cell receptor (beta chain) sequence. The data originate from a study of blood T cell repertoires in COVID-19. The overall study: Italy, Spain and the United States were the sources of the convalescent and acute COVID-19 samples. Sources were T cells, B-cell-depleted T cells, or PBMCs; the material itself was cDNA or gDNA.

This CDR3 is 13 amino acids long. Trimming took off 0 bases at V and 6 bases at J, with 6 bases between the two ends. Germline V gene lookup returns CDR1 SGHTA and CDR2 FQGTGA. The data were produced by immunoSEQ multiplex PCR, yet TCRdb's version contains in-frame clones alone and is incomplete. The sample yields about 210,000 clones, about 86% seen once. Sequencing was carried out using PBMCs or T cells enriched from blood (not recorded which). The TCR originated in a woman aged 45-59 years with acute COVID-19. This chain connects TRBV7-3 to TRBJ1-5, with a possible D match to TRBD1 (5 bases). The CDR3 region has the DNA TGTGCCAGCAGCTTAACGGGGGGTCAGCCCCAGCATTTT. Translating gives CASSLTGGQPQHF.